This T cell receptor beta chain is from a study of T cells in Graves' hyperthyroidism and ophthalmopathy. This clonotype was detected ten times or more. The CDR3 extends over 13 amino acids. Per germline, CDR1 MRHNA and CDR2 SNTAGT. V was trimmed by 4 bases and J by 1 base, leaving 7 bases between them. The investigators amplified TCR beta CDR3 regions from RNA transcripts. When the TCR CDR3 underwent first-round RT-PCR, the HTBI primer set was used. TCRdb processed the multiplex PCR reads anew with MiXCR; each CDR3 protein has one entry. Here the sample spans about 420,000 distinct CDR3 sequences, approximately 15% being singletons.

The J gene is TRBJ1-1, the V gene TRBV6-4; D remains ambiguous. Input material: blood. The TCR was taken from a woman aged 18-35 years with Graves' hyperthyroidism. The CDR3 reads CASSVLENTEAFF. The CDR3 bases are TGTGCCAGCAGTGTCTTGGAGAACACTGAAGCTTTCTTT.